The 22 T cell receptor beta chains below all came from one sample that was sequenced in a study of OX40 agonist ivuxolimab in advanced cancers. The method was immunoSEQ multiplex PCR; TCRdb's version includes in-frame clones alone and lacks a portion of them. The data contain approximately 10,000 clones, more than 70% of them singletons. The specimen was CD4+ or CD8+ T cells sorted from blood, collected in a trial of the OX40 agonist ivuxolimab. The origin of the receptors is an adult with an advanced solid tumor such as melanoma, head and neck, liver or kidney cancer.

This clone was found once. The chain is built from TRBV29-1 and TRBJ2-7; 11 bases are shared with TRBD2. Unmatched junction bases numbered 10, after V lost 4 bases and J lost 5 bases. From germline, CDR1 is SQVTM and CDR2 ANQGSEA. This CDR3 has 15 amino acids. For the CDR3, the DNA is TGCAGCGTTGTATCGACTAGCGGGATAACCCACGAGCAGTACTTC. The encoded protein is CSVVSTSGITHEQYF.

This chain links TRBV2 with TRBJ1-2; 7 nucleotides line up with TRBD1. J was trimmed by 7 bases and V by 6 bases; bases with no gene match: 8. The CDR3 extends over 13 amino acids. CDR1 is SNHLY and CDR2 is FYNNEI in the germline V gene. The CDR3 DNA reads as TGTGCCAGCAGCATCCAGGGGGAGGGTGGCTACACCTTC. It is translated as CASSIQGEGGYTF.

The J gene is TRBJ1-1, the V gene TRBV19; a possible D gene is TRBD1 (5 bases). Trimming removed 0 bases from V and 1 base from J, with 12 bases in between. The germline CDR1 and CDR2 sequences are LNHDA and SQIVND (reference sequence). The CDR3 runs to 16 residues. CDR3 loop: CASSIDRTGANTEAFF. The CDR3 nucleotides are TGTGCCAGTAGTATAGACCGAACTGGGGCGAACACTGAAGCTTTCTTT.

This clone was counted only a few times. The rearrangement links TRBV4-3 to TRBJ2-2; no clear D. Germline V gene data show CDR1 as LGHNA and CDR2 as YSLEER. The CDR3 spans 14 residues. V lost 6 bases to trimming and J lost 1 base, with 9 bases between them. DNA for the CDR3: TGCGCCAGCAGTCCCAGCAGGAACACCGGGGAGCTGTTTTTT. The encoded protein is CASSPSRNTGELFF.

This clone has just one count. The gene calls are TRBV28 and TRBJ1-2; D remains unclear. Germline V CDR1 and CDR2: MDHEN, SYDVKM. The CDR3 extends over 15 amino acids. The V gene lost 6 bases and the J gene lost 0 bases, with 14 bases spanning the gap. This chain's CDR3 is CASRPSTLPNYGYTF. CDR3 DNA: TGTGCCAGCAGACCTTCGACACTCCCTAACTATGGCTACACCTTC.

The rearrangement links TRBV4-1 to TRBJ1-4, with D unresolved. Germline values: CDR1 MGHRA, CDR2 YSYEKL. V was pared by 3 bases and J by 7 bases, with 6 bases between. The CDR3 runs to 12 residues. The CDR3 DNA sequence: TGCGCCAGCAGCCAGGCCCCTGAAAAACTGTTTTTT. It specifies CASSQAPEKLFF.

A few counts support this clone. This chain links TRBV4-1 with TRBJ1-6; 7 bases line up with TRBD1. The CDR3 totals 15 residues. Germline V gene sequence: CDR1 MGHRA, CDR2 YSYEKL. The V gene end was trimmed by 3 bases and the J gene end by 10 bases; junction bases not matched to a gene: 9. CDR3 region: CASSQLSTGRSPLHF. The CDR3 DNA reads as TGCGCCAGCAGCCAGCTATCGACAGGGCGCTCACCCCTCCACTTT.

This clone was seen a handful of times. This chain joins TRBV7-2 and TRBJ2-3, with TRBD2 matching over 7 bases. CDR1 is SGHTA, CDR2 FQGNSA, per germline. This CDR3 comprises 14 residues. V trimming: 5 bases; J trimming: 4 bases; junction bases outside the gene matches: 6. As DNA, the CDR3 is TGTGCCAGCAGCCGCGGGGGAGGTTCAGATACGCAGTATTTT. This gives the protein CASSRGGGSDTQYF.

The chain has TRBV5-1 and TRBJ2-3, with 8 bases aligning to TRBD1. J gave up 3 bases and V 1 base, and 13 bases lay outside the gene matches. Germline V lookup: CDR1 SGHRS, CDR2 YFSETQ. The CDR3 sequence is 18 residues long. CDR3 loop: CASSLYYAGGIGTDTQYF. In DNA, the CDR3 is TGCGCCAGCAGCTTGTATTACGCAGGGGGCATAGGGACAGATACGCAGTATTTT.

This clone was detected only a few times. The V and J genes are TRBV13 and TRBJ1-4; TRBD1 agrees at 9 bases. Germline loops: CDR1 PRHDT, CDR2 FYEKMQ (reference sequence). Trimming at V came to 4 bases and at J to 13 bases, leaving 4 bases not matched to a gene. This CDR3 is built from 12 residues. The CDR3 DNA is TGTGCCAGCAGCTCCGGGACAGGGCGACTGTTTTTT. It yields the protein CASSSGTGRLFF. The entire variable domain, with the rest obtained from reference TRBV13 and TRBJ1-4, is as follows: AAGVIQSPRHLIKEKRETATLKCYPIPRHDTVYWYQQGPGQDPQFLISFYEKMQSDKGSIPDRFSAQQFSDYHSELNMSSLELGDSALYFCASSSGTGRLFFGSGTQLSVL.

The J gene is TRBJ1-5, the V gene TRBV28; TRBD1 matches 7 bases. J was trimmed by 1 base and V by 5 bases; bases with no gene match: 2. Germline V gene lookup returns CDR1 MDHEN and CDR2 SYDVKM. This CDR3 has 14 residues. For the CDR3, the DNA is TGTGCCAGCAGTAGGGACAGCAGCAATCAGCCCCAGCATTTT. It translates to CASSRDSSNQPQHF.

The V and J genes are TRBV10-3 and TRBJ2-5; the D gene is possibly TRBD2 (5 bases). Looked up from germline, CDR1 is ENHRY and CDR2 is SYGVKD. The V gene lost 8 bases and the J gene lost 5 bases, with 18 bases spanning the gap. The length of the CDR3 is 14 residues. CDR3 DNA sequence: TGTGCCATCTGTGCTCAAGGAGGCGTGGAGACCCAGTACTTC. This encodes CAICAQGGVETQYF.

This clone is classed as medium-sized (0.01 to 0.1%). This rearrangement joins TRBV4-1 to TRBJ1-2; the match to TRBD1 covers 10 bases. The CDR3 is 15 amino acids. Germline CDR1 reads MGHRA; CDR2 reads YSYEKL. V lost 4 bases to trimming and J lost 7 bases; unmatched junction nucleotides: 9. CDR3 residues: CASSLAGTGAGGYTF. The CDR3 bases are TGCGCCAGCAGCCTAGCCGGGACAGGGGCTGGTGGCTACACCTTC.

The V gene is TRBV29-1, the J gene TRBJ1-4; unclear D gene. There are 12 residues in the CDR3. Germline V gene sequence: CDR1 SQVTM, CDR2 ANQGSEA. Trimming removed 4 bases at V and 5 bases at J, with 8 bases between. The CDR3 spells CSVVGPNEKLFF. The CDR3 DNA reads as TGCAGCGTTGTCGGTCCGAATGAAAAACTGTTTTTT.

The chain couples TRBV5-4 to TRBJ1-4; unclear D gene. This CDR3 comprises 14 residues. CDR1 and CDR2 from the germline V gene are SGHNT and YYREEE (reference sequence). The ends were cut back, 1 base at V and 6 bases at J, with 10 bases in the middle. Here the CDR3 reads CASSLYSSHEKLFF. The CDR3 nucleotides are TGTGCCAGCAGCTTGTATTCTTCCCATGAAAAACTGTTTTTT.

This chain connects TRBV7-9 to TRBJ1-2, with unresolved D. The germline V gene has CDR1 SEHNR and CDR2 FQNEAQ (reference sequence). The CDR3 runs to 14 residues. The V end was cut by 0 bases, the J end by 6 bases, with 11 bases between. DNA for the CDR3: TGTGCCAGCAGCTTAGCTTCACCTCCTGATGGCTACACCTTC. It encodes CASSLASPPDGYTF.

CDR3 protein: CASSYSEGNTEAFF. CDR3 sequence (DNA): TGTGCCAGCAGTTACTCGGAGGGGAACACTGAAGCTTTCTTT. The chain joins TRBV6-6 to TRBJ1-1; no definite D call. The V end was cut by 0 bases, the J end by 1 base, with 6 bases between. This CDR3 has 14 amino acids. The germline V gene has CDR1 MNHNY and CDR2 SVGAGI (reference sequence).

This chain joins TRBV7-2 and TRBJ1-2; 10 bases are a match to TRBD1. In germline, CDR1 is SGHTA, CDR2 FQGNSA. Losses at the gene ends were 5 bases for V and 5 bases for J; bases not matched to a gene: 14. This CDR3 spans 17 amino acids. CDR3 amino acids: CASSGGTGEGARYGYTF. CDR3 nucleotide sequence: TGTGCCAGCAGCGGGGGGACAGGGGAAGGGGCCCGATATGGCTACACCTTC.

The genes are TRBV19 and TRBJ2-5, with D perhaps TRBD2 (6 bases). This CDR3 has 13 residues. V lost 7 bases, J lost 5 bases, and 14 bases lay in between. In germline, CDR1 is LNHDA, CDR2 SQIVND (reference sequence). This CDR3 is CASTVRGSETQYF. In nucleotides, the CDR3 is TGTGCCAGTACCGTCCGGGGGTCGGAGACCCAGTACTTC.

V is TRBV6-9 and J is TRBJ2-7, with TRBD1 identical over 9 bases. V was pared by 5 bases and J by 4 bases, with 6 bases of the junction left unmatched. The CDR3 covers 14 residues. Germline assignment: CDR1 MNHGY and CDR2 SVAAGI. The chain's CDR3 is CASSIGQGRYEQYF. The CDR3 coding sequence is TGTGCCAGCAGTATAGGACAGGGGAGGTACGAGCAGTACTTC.

The CDR3 bases are TGTGCCAGCAGCGGAGGACTAGCGGGGCTATCCCACGAGCAGTACTTC. Translated, it gives CASSGGLAGLSHEQYF. The chain carries TRBV9 and TRBJ2-7; 12 bases map to TRBD2. The trim removed 3 bases at V and 5 bases at J, leaving 9 bases unmatched. This CDR3 contains 16 residues. Germline V gene data show CDR1 as SGDLS and CDR2 as YYNGEE.

The V gene is TRBV4-3, the J gene TRBJ2-1, with 9 bases aligning to TRBD1. CDR3 length: 16 amino acids. The junction had 11 bases not matched to a gene; V was cut back by 4 bases and J by 7 bases. The germline CDR1 and CDR2 sequences are LGHNA and YSLEER. CDR3 amino acids: CASSRDGTGRANEQFF. The CDR3, as DNA: TGCGCCAGCAGCCGCGACGGGACAGGGAGGGCAAATGAGCAGTTCTTC.